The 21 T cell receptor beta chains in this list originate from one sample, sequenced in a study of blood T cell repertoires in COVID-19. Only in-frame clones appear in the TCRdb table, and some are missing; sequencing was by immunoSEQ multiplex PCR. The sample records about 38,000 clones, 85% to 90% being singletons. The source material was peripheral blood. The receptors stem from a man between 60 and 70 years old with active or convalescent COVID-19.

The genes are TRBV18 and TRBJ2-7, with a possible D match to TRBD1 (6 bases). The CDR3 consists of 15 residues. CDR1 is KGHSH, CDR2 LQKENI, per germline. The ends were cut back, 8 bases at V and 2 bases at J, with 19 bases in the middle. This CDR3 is CASVTARGIAYEQYF. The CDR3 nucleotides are TGTGCCAGCGTCACCGCCAGGGGCATCGCCTACGAGCAGTACTTC.

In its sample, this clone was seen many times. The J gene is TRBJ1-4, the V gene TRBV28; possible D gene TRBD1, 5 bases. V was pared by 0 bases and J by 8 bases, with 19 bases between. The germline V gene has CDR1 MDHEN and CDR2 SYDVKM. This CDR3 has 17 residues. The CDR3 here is CASSLWPRTGGREKLFF. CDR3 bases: TGTGCCAGCAGTTTATGGCCCCGTACAGGCGGGAGGGAAAAACTGTTTTTT.

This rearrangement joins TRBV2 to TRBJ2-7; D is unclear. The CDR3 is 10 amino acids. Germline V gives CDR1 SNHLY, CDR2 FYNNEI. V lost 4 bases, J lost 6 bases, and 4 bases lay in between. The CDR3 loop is CASSVFEQYF. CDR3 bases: TGTGCCAGCAGTGTATTCGAGCAGTACTTC.

The CDR3 DNA reads as TGCAGCGTCTCGACAGGGACAGATACGCAGTATTTT. Amino acids: CSVSTGTDTQYF. The V call is TRBV29-1, the J call TRBJ2-3; TRBD1 matches at 7 bases. The CDR3 has 12 residues. In germline, CDR1 is SQVTM, CDR2 ANQGSEA. V trimming: 6 bases; J trimming: 3 bases; junction bases outside the gene matches: 3.

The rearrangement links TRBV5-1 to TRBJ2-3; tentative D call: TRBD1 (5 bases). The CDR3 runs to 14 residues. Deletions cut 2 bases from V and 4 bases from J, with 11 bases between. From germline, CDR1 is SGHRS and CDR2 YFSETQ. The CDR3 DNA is TGCGCCAGCAGCTTTGATCCAGGGCCAGATACGCAGTATTTT. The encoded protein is CASSFDPGPDTQYF. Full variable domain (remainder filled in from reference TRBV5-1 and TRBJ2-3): KAGVTQTPRYLIKTRGQQVTLSCSPISGHRSVSWYQQTPGQGLQFLFEYFSETQRNKGNFPGRFSGRQFSNSRSEMNVSTLELGDSALYLCASSFDPGPDTQYFGPGTRLTVL.

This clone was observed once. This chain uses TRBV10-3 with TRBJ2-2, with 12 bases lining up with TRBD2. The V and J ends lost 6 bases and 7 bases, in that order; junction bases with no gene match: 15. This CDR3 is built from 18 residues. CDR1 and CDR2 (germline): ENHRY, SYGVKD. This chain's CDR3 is CAIRSSEPRLAGDGELFF. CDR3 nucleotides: TGTGCCATCAGGAGCTCGGAGCCCAGACTAGCGGGAGACGGGGAGCTGTTTTTT.

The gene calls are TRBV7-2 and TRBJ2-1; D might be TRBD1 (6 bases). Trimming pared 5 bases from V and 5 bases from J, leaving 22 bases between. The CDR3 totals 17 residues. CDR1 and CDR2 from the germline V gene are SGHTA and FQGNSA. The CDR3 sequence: CASSHPPGQGRDNEQFF. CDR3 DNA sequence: TGTGCCAGCAGCCACCCTCCCGGGCAGGGGCGAGACAATGAGCAGTTCTTC.

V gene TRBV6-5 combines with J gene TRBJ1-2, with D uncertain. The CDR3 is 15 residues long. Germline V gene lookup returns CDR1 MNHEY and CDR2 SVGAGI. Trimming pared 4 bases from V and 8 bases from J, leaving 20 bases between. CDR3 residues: CASSSLGRHAGGYTF. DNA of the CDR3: TGTGCCAGCAGTTCGCTTGGGAGGCACGCCGGAGGCTACACCTTC.

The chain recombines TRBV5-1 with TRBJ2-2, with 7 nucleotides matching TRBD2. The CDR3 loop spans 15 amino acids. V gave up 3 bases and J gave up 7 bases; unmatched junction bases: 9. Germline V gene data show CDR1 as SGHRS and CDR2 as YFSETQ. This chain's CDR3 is CASSSTGLDIGELFF. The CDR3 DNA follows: TGCGCCAGCAGCTCCACTGGACTAGACATCGGGGAGCTGTTTTTT.

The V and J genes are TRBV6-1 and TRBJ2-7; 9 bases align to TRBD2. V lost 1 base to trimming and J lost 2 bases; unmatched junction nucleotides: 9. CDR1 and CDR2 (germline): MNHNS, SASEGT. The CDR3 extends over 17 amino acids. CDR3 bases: TGTGCCAGCAGTGAAGAACTAGCGGGCTCCCAGGCCTACGAGCAGTACTTC. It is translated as CASSEELAGSQAYEQYF.

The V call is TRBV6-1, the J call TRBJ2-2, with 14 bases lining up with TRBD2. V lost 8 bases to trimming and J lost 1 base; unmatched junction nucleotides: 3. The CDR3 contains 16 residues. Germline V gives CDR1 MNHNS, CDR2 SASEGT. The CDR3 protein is CASRGLAGGNTGELFF. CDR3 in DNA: TGTGCCAGCCGTGGACTAGCGGGAGGGAACACCGGGGAGCTGTTTTTT.

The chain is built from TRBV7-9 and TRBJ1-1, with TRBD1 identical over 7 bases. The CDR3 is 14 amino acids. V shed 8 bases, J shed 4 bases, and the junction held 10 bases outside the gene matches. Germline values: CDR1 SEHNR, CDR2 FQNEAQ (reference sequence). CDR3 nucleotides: TGTGCCAGCGGACAAGGGTCAGGGGGCACTGAAGCTTTCTTT. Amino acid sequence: CASGQGSGGTEAFF.

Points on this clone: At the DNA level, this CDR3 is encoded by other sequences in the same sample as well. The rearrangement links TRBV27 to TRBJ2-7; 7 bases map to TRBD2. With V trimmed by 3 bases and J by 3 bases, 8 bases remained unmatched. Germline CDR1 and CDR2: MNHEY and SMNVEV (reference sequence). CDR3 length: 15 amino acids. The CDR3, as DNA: TGTGCCAGCAGTTTTGGGGCTAGCGGCTACTACGAGCAGTACTTC. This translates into CASSFGASGYYEQYF.

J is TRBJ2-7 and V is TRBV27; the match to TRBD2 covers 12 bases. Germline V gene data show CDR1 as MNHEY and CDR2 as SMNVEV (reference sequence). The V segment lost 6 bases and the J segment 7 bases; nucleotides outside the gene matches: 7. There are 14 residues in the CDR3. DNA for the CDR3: TGTGCCAGCAGACGACTAGCGGGAGAGCGGGAGCAGTACTTC. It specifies CASRRLAGEREQYF.

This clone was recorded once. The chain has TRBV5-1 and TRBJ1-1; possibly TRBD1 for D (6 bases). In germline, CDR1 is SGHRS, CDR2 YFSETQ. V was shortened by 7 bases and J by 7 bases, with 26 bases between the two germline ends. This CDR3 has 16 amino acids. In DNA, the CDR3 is TGCGCCAGCCTAGGACAGTCTAAAGGGGGATTAATTGAAGCTTTCTTT. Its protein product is CASLGQSKGGLIEAFF.

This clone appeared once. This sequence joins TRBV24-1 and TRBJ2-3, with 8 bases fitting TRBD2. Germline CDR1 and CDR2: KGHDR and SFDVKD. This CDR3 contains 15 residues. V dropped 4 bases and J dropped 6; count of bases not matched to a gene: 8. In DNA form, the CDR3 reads TGTGCCACCAGTGAATCCGGGACTAGTGGGGATACGCAGTATTTT. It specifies CATSESGTSGDTQYF.

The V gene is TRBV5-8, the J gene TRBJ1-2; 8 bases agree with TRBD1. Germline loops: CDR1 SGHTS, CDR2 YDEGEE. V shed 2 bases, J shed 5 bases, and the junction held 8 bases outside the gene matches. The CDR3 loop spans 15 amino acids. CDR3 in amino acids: CASSFTRGQVYGYTF. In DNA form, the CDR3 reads TGTGCCAGCAGCTTCACCAGGGGGCAAGTGTATGGCTACACCTTC. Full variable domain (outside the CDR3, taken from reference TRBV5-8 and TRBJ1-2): EAGVTQSPTHLIKTRGQQATLRCSPISGHTSVYWYQQALGLGLQFLLWYDEGEERNRGNFPPRFSGRQFPNYSSELNVNALELEDSALYLCASSFTRGQVYGYTFGSGTRLTVV.

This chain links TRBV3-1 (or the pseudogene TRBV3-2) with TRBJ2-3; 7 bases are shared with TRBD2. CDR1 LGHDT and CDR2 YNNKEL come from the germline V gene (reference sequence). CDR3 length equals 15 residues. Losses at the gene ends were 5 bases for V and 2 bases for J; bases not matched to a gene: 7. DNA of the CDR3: TGTGCCAGCAGCAGAGCGGGATCGTACACAGATACGCAGTATTTT. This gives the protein CASSRAGSYTDTQYF.

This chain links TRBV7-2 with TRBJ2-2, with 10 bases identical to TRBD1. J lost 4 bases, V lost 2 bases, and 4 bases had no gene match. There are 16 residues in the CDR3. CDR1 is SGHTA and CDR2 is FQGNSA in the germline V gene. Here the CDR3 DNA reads TGTGCCAGCAGCTTAAAGGGACAGGGGACCACCGGGGAGCTGTTTTTT. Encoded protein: CASSLKGQGTTGELFF. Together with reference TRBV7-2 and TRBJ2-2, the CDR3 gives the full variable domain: GAGVSQSPSNKVTEKGKDVELRCDPISGHTALYWYRQSLGQGLEFLIYFQGNSAPDKSGLPSDRFSAERTGGSVSTLTIQRTQQEDSAVYLCASSLKGQGTTGELFFGEGSRLTVL.

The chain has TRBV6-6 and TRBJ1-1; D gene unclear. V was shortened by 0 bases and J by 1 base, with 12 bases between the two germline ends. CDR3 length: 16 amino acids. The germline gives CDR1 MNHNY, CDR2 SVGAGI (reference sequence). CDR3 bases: TGTGCCAGCAGTTACTCGTTTGGGAGGGAGAACACTGAAGCTTTCTTT. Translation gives CASSYSFGRENTEAFF.

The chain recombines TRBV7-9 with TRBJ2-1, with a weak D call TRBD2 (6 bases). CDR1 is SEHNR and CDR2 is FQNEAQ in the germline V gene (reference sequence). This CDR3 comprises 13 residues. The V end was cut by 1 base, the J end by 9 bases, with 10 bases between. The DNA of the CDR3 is TGTGCCAGCAGCTTAGGGGGTAGCGGTGAGCAGTTCTTC. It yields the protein CASSLGGSGEQFF.